The source of this TCR beta chain is a study of blood T cells in healthy people across ages. Study-level points and caveats: Estimates drawn from one million T cells were deemed to understate diversity. Getting older went along with TCR beta diversity per million T cells dropping roughly linearly. More naive CD4+ cells and higher diversity marked long-lived donors relative to aged donors.

Every sample had a minimum of 6.5 million PBMCs isolated. Turning to this clonotype: Its antigen is unknown.

Using a J-beta primer mix together with a sample-barcoded 5' primer, a second PCR was run for roughly 6 to 12 cycles. TCRdb reprocessed the 5' RACE reads with MiXCR, giving one entry per CDR3 protein. The table records 550,000 to 600,000 distinct CDR3 sequences, 25% to 30% of them present only once. The germline V gene has CDR1 MGHDK and CDR2 SYGVNS. The V gene end was trimmed by 5 bases and the J gene end by 5 bases; junction bases not matched to a gene: 5. The CDR3 is made up of 13 amino acids. The receptor's source is a woman in her seventies in good health. The sequencing input was blood. The chain is built from TRBV25-1 and TRBJ2-7; TRBD1 matches 8 bases. The CDR3 region has the DNA TGTGCCAGCAGTCATAGACAGGGGCACGAGCAGTACTTC. Amino acids: CASSHRQGHEQYF.